These T cell receptor beta chains were read from a single sample in a study of identical twins. TCRdb redid the calling of the 5' RACE reads with MiXCR, one entry per CDR3 protein. The data contain under 900,000 distinct CDR3 sequences, roughly 18% of them singletons. The sample was also linked to a second study, of T cells expressing NK-cell markers.

Sequences were obtained from PBMCs. The receptors come from a woman aged 18-29 years in good health. Each CDR3 is given with its conserved first and last residue. A D gene is named only where the DNA matches it firmly. A clone size is listed for some rows: how often the clone was seen (once, few, many), or a class if it is expanded.

cdr3_aa: CSVRPEVGYF
cdr3_nt: TGCAGCGTAAGACCAGAGGTTGGGTATTTT
j_call: TRBJ2-3
clone_size: few
v_call: TRBV29-1
d_call: -

cdr3_aa: CSARDGREWDNEQFF
cdr3_nt: TGCAGTGCTAGAGATGGCCGGGAGTGGGACAATGAGCAGTTCTTC
j_call: TRBJ2-1
clone_size: few
v_call: TRBV20-1
d_call: -

cdr3_aa: CASSSTGSRNEQFF
cdr3_nt: TGCGCCAGCAGCTCAACCGGCTCTCGGAATGAGCAGTTCTTC
j_call: TRBJ2-1
clone_size: -
v_call: TRBV5-1
d_call: -

cdr3_aa: CASTLMGDEQFF
cdr3_nt: TGTGCCAGCACCCTGATGGGGGATGAGCAGTTCTTC
j_call: TRBJ2-1
clone_size: many
v_call: TRBV12-3/TRBV12-4
d_call: -

cdr3_aa: CSASVKGGGNTIYF
cdr3_nt: TGCAGTGCCTCAGTGAAGGGGGGTGGAAACACCATATATTTT
j_call: TRBJ1-3
clone_size: -
v_call: TRBV20-1
d_call: -

cdr3_aa: CASSQDSTNEKLFF
cdr3_nt: TGCGCCAGCAGCCAGGATTCAACTAATGAAAAACTGTTTTTT
j_call: TRBJ1-4
clone_size: few
v_call: TRBV4-3
d_call: -

cdr3_aa: CASSQREVQFF
cdr3_nt: TGTGCCAGCAGCCAGCGGGAGGTGCAGTTCTTC
j_call: TRBJ2-1
clone_size: many
v_call: TRBV5-5
d_call: TRBD2

cdr3_aa: CSAGLAGTSEQFF
cdr3_nt: TGCAGCGCGGGACTAGCGGGGACCTCTGAGCAGTTCTTC
j_call: TRBJ2-1
clone_size: -
v_call: TRBV20-1
d_call: TRBD2

cdr3_aa: CASTGAGNQPQHF
cdr3_nt: TGTGCCAGCACTGGGGCTGGCAATCAGCCCCAGCATTTT
j_call: TRBJ1-5
clone_size: -
v_call: TRBV12-3/TRBV12-4
d_call: -

cdr3_aa: CASSLGQGYQPQHF
cdr3_nt: TGTGCCAGCAGCTTAGGACAGGGGTATCAGCCCCAGCATTTT
j_call: TRBJ1-5
clone_size: many
v_call: TRBV7-8
d_call: TRBD1

cdr3_aa: CASSEVGAVGTFF
cdr3_nt: TGTGCCAGCAGTGAAGTTGGGGCAGTTGGTACGTTTTTT
j_call: TRBJ2-2
clone_size: few
v_call: TRBV6-1
d_call: -

cdr3_aa: CSAARTSGGSTDTQYF
cdr3_nt: TGCAGTGCTGCCCGGACTAGCGGGGGGAGCACAGATACGCAGTATTTT
j_call: TRBJ2-3
clone_size: few
v_call: TRBV20-1
d_call: TRBD2

cdr3_aa: CASRKDRRTGELFF
cdr3_nt: TGCGCCAGCAGGAAGGATCGGCGCACCGGGGAGCTGTTTTTT
j_call: TRBJ2-2
clone_size: few
v_call: TRBV10-1
d_call: -

cdr3_aa: CASSGGGAEAFF
cdr3_nt: TGTGCCAGCAGCGGGGGCGGCGCTGAAGCTTTCTTT
j_call: TRBJ1-1
clone_size: few
v_call: TRBV12-3/TRBV12-4
d_call: -

cdr3_aa: CSGGTASNEQYF
cdr3_nt: TGCAGCGGAGGGACAGCTAGCAACGAGCAGTACTTC
j_call: TRBJ2-7
clone_size: -
v_call: TRBV29-1
d_call: TRBD1

cdr3_aa: CANTGGGRAGYTF
cdr3_nt: TGTGCCAACACCGGGGGTGGCAGGGCTGGCTACACCTTC
j_call: TRBJ1-2
clone_size: -
v_call: TRBV2
d_call: -

cdr3_aa: CSAYDRSGELFF
cdr3_nt: TGCAGTGCTTATGACAGGTCCGGGGAGCTGTTTTTT
j_call: TRBJ2-2
clone_size: few
v_call: TRBV20-1
d_call: -

cdr3_aa: CASSYLAGGKHEQYF
cdr3_nt: TGTGCCAGCAGTTACTTAGCGGGAGGTAAACACGAGCAGTACTTC
j_call: TRBJ2-7
clone_size: few
v_call: TRBV12-3/TRBV12-4
d_call: TRBD2

cdr3_aa: CSAKGREGTYEQYF
cdr3_nt: TGCAGTGCTAAGGGTCGGGAGGGGACCTACGAGCAGTACTTC
j_call: TRBJ2-7
clone_size: -
v_call: TRBV20-1
d_call: TRBD2

cdr3_aa: CASSSGTGVGTEAFF
cdr3_nt: TGCGCCAGCAGCTCCGGGACAGGGGTCGGCACTGAAGCTTTCTTT
j_call: TRBJ1-1
clone_size: few
v_call: TRBV5-1
d_call: TRBD1